A single sample gave rise to the 27 T cell receptor beta chains below, sequenced in a study of cytomegalovirus exposure and HLA in healthy donors. The PCR contained 60 Vbeta and 13 Jbeta primers. Generated by immunoSEQ multiplex PCR, the TCRdb table keeps only in-frame clones and is missing some. The profile covers a few hundred thousand clones, with 70% to 90% appearing a single time and roughly 2% taken by the ten largest. Sequencing used PBMCs. All receptors derive from a woman between 40 and 55 years old in good health and CMV-seropositive.

J is TRBJ2-1 and V is TRBV19; 8 bases are shared with TRBD1. The germline V gene encodes CDR1 LNHDA and CDR2 SQIVND (reference sequence). This CDR3 has 14 residues. V was clipped by 1 base and J by 8 bases; unmatched bases: 4. For the CDR3, the DNA is TGTGCCAGTAGTATAGGGACAGGGCCTTATGAGCAGTTCTTC. Translation gives CASSIGTGPYEQFF.

Regarding this clone: The junction shows a germline mismatch at one end, possibly a read error. The CDR3 sequence is CASRLTETGSHEQYF. CDR3 nucleotide sequence: TGCGCCAGCCGCCTTACGGAGACAGGCTCCCACGAGCAGTACTTC. J is TRBJ2-7 and V is TRBV5-1; tentatively, D is TRBD1 (6 bases). The CDR3 contains 15 residues. The V gene's germline CDR1 is SGHRS and CDR2 YFSETQ.

This clone was counted a few times. The CDR3 bases are TGTGCCAGCAGCCGAATTCCGGGACAGGGGGAAGAGACCCAGTACTTC. As protein: CASSRIPGQGEETQYF. The rearrangement links TRBV7-2 to TRBJ2-5; 11 bases fit TRBD1. The CDR3 consists of 16 residues. Germline V gene sequence: CDR1 SGHTA, CDR2 FQGNSA. Trimming removed 5 bases from V and 3 bases from J; junction bases left unmatched: 8.

About this clone itself: The junction departs from the called germline gene at one end, perhaps through a read error. The V call is TRBV7-9, the J call TRBJ2-6, with D possibly TRBD1 on 5 matching bases. CDR1 and CDR2 from the germline V gene are SEHNR and FQNEAQ (reference sequence). This CDR3 spans 16 amino acids. The CDR3 loop is CASSPGHGAGANGLTF. CDR3 in DNA: TGTGCCAGCAGCCCCGGACACGGAGCTGGGGCCAACGGCCTGACTTTC.

This chain uses TRBV30 with TRBJ2-7; 9 bases match TRBD2. The trim removed 5 bases at V and 5 bases at J, leaving 7 bases unmatched. The V gene's germline CDR1 is GTSNPN and CDR2 SVGIG (reference sequence). CDR3 length: 13 residues. CDR3 DNA sequence: TGTGCCTGGGATGAGCGGGAGGCCGACGAGCAGTACTTC. Residues: CAWDEREADEQYF.

This chain joins TRBV7-2 and TRBJ1-2, with 9 bases identical to TRBD1. From germline, CDR1 is SGHTA and CDR2 FQGNSA. This CDR3 is built from 14 residues. The junction had 3 bases not matched to a gene; V was cut back by 5 bases and J by 2 bases. CDR3 DNA sequence: TGTGCCAGCAGCCCAGACAGGGGGAACTATGGCTACACCTTC. The encoded protein is CASSPDRGNYGYTF.

The J gene is TRBJ1-5, the V gene TRBV28; the D is unclear. The CDR3 sequence is 14 residues long. The V and J ends lost 4 bases and 4 bases respectively, with 11 bases between them. Germline V gives CDR1 MDHEN, CDR2 SYDVKM. The CDR3 DNA reads as TGTGCCAGCAGTTGGGAATGGAGGAATCAGCCCCAGCATTTT. Its translation is CASSWEWRNQPQHF.

CDR3 coding DNA: TGTGCCAGCAGCTTGTCACCTAGTGGCTACACCTTC. It codes for CASSLSPSGYTF. V usage is TRBV5-4 and J usage is TRBJ1-2; D is uncertain. The CDR3 spans 12 residues. Per the germline V gene, CDR1 is SGHNT and CDR2 is YYREEE (reference sequence). The V gene lost 1 base and the J gene lost 7 bases, with 8 bases spanning the gap.

This chain joins TRBV7-2 and TRBJ1-2, with TRBD1 identical over 9 bases. J was trimmed by 4 bases and V by 5 bases; bases with no gene match: 8. CDR1 SGHTA and CDR2 FQGNSA come from the germline V gene. The CDR3 spans 15 residues. CDR3 in DNA: TGTGCCAGCAGCCCCCCGGGACAGGGCACCTATGGCTACACCTTC. As protein: CASSPPGQGTYGYTF.

This clone was detected a few times. The chain combines TRBV29-1 with TRBJ2-3, with TRBD2 as a possible D gene (5 bases). Trimming stripped 4 bases from V and 1 base from J, with 6 bases between. Looked up from germline, CDR1 is SQVTM and CDR2 is ANQGSEA. This CDR3 is built from 12 residues. The CDR3 nucleotides read TGCAGCGTTGCCGGGGGCACAGATACGCAGTATTTT. Translated: CSVAGGTDTQYF.

J is TRBJ1-1 and V is TRBV5-4; D is undetermined. Germline V gives CDR1 SGHNT, CDR2 YYREEE (reference sequence). With 3 bases removed from V and 4 bases from J, the gap between germline ends came to 4 bases. CDR3 length: 11 amino acids. For the CDR3, the DNA is TGTGCCAGCAGCTCTTCCACTGAAGCTTTCTTT. It specifies CASSSSTEAFF.

The gene calls are TRBV5-1 and TRBJ2-5, with TRBD2 as a possible D gene (5 bases). CDR1 is SGHRS, CDR2 YFSETQ, per germline. The CDR3 runs 12 residues. The V and J ends lost 3 bases and 8 bases respectively, with 11 bases between them. The CDR3 loop reads CASSSRLSTQYF. In DNA form, the CDR3 reads TGCGCCAGCAGCTCTCGACTATCCACCCAGTACTTC.

This clone was seen just once. The chain links TRBV5-4 to TRBJ2-7; 12 bases align to TRBD2. This CDR3 contains 15 residues. The J segment lost 0 bases and the V segment lost 4 bases, leaving 2 bases of the junction unmatched. Germline CDR1 reads SGHNT; CDR2 reads YYREEE (reference sequence). The CDR3 bases are TGTGCCAGCAGCCAGACTAGCGGGAGCTCCTACGAGCAGTACTTC. As protein: CASSQTSGSSYEQYF.

In its sample, this clone was seen once. The rearrangement links TRBV6-5 to TRBJ1-1, with unresolved D. Germline loops: CDR1 MNHEY, CDR2 SVGAGI. The CDR3 length is 14 residues. Trimming stripped 10 bases from V and 6 bases from J, with 21 bases between. Here the CDR3 DNA reads TGTGCCACCTCCCCCCTGGCGGGAATCGCTGAAGCTTTCTTT. Its protein product is CATSPLAGIAEAFF.

J is TRBJ1-3 and V is TRBV7-8, with 9 bases that match TRBD1. Trimming removed 5 bases from V and 7 bases from J; junction bases left unmatched: 9. The CDR3 sequence is 15 residues long. The V gene's germline CDR1 is SGHVS and CDR2 FQNEAQ. This CDR3 reads CASSPGQGNKNTIYF. DNA of the CDR3: TGTGCCAGCAGCCCCGGACAGGGGAATAAGAACACCATATATTTT.

The chain combines TRBV28 with TRBJ2-5; 7 bases are a match to TRBD1. Germline loops: CDR1 MDHEN, CDR2 SYDVKM. The CDR3 is made up of 16 amino acids. Trimming removed 6 bases from V and 5 bases from J; junction bases left unmatched: 15. The DNA of the CDR3 is TGTGCCAGCAGCCAGACAGGACAGGCCCGGGCGGAGACCCAGTACTTC. Translated: CASSQTGQARAETQYF.

Here the CDR3 DNA reads TGTGCCTGGAGATTAAAGACAGGCCTGAAAAACACCATATATTTT. Translating gives CAWRLKTGLKNTIYF. The rearrangement uses TRBV30 and TRBJ1-3, with D possibly matching TRBD1 (6 bases). Germline V gene lookup returns CDR1 GTSNPN and CDR2 SVGIG (reference sequence). V gave up 3 bases and J gave up 6 bases, with 18 bases separating them. The CDR3 has 15 amino acids.

V and J are TRBV27 and TRBJ2-6, with 7 bases lining up with TRBD2. The CDR3 has 15 residues. In germline, CDR1 is MNHEY, CDR2 SMNVEV (reference sequence). After removal of 6 bases from V and 4 bases from J, the junction contained 6 bases not matched to a gene. The CDR3 DNA reads TGTGCCAGCAGCCTCGGGGGGAACGGGGCCAACGTCCTGACTTTC. Translation gives CASSLGGNGANVLTF.

This chain joins TRBV6-5 and TRBJ2-5; D might be TRBD1 (6 bases). The J call may be faulty, since TRBJ2-7 better matches the DNA end. The germline CDR1 and CDR2 sequences are MNHEY and SVGAGI. The CDR3 spans 13 residues. As DNA, the CDR3 is TGTGCCAGCAGTTACTTACAGGGCAGCGAGCAGTACTTC. It translates to CASSYLQGSEQYF.

CDR3 nucleotides: TGTGCCAGTAGTCTCGCGACAGGGGGTAATTCACCCCTCCACTTT. Amino acid sequence: CASSLATGGNSPLHF. The chain employs TRBV19 and TRBJ1-6, with TRBD1 identical over 9 bases. This CDR3 region has 15 residues. Germline V lookup: CDR1 LNHDA, CDR2 SQIVND (reference sequence). Trimming at V came to 5 bases and at J to 6 bases, leaving 5 bases not matched to a gene.

This chain links TRBV19 with TRBJ2-1, with TRBD2 matching over 11 bases. The CDR3 is made up of 15 amino acids. From germline, CDR1 is LNHDA and CDR2 SQIVND (reference sequence). With 9 bases clipped from V and 8 bases from J, the junction kept 12 bases outside the gene matches. Here the CDR3 reads CASQLTSGISYEQFF. The CDR3 coding sequence is TGTGCCAGCCAATTGACTAGCGGGATTTCATATGAGCAGTTCTTC.

This rearrangement joins TRBV4-1 to TRBJ2-3; the match to TRBD2 covers 10 bases. Germline-derived CDR1 and CDR2 are MGHRA and YSYEKL. V lost 0 bases to trimming and J lost 6 bases; unmatched junction nucleotides: 18. The CDR3 is 20 amino acids. CDR3 loop: CASSQDPNRRASGRADTQYF. As DNA, the CDR3 is TGCGCCAGCAGCCAAGATCCGAACCGGAGGGCTAGCGGGAGAGCGGATACGCAGTATTTT.

The chain is built from TRBV9 and TRBJ2-1, with 10 nucleotides matching TRBD2. This CDR3 spans 14 amino acids. Germline assignment: CDR1 SGDLS and CDR2 YYNGEE. Trimming took 3 bases from V and 5 from J; bases not matched to a gene: 2. In DNA form, the CDR3 reads TGTGCCAGCAGCGCAGGACTAGCGGACAATGAGCAGTTCTTC. Its translation is CASSAGLADNEQFF. The variable domain in full, with the rest retrieved from reference TRBV9 and TRBJ2-1, is DSGVTQTPKHLITATGQRVTLRCSPRSGDLSVYWYQQSLDQGLQFLIQYYNGEERAKGNILERFSAQQFPDLHSELNLSSLELGDSALYFCASSAGLADNEQFFGPGTRLTVL.

The V call is TRBV28, the J call TRBJ2-5, with 9 positions matching TRBD2. V shed 5 bases and J 2 bases; nucleotides not matched to a gene: 3. Germline V lookup: CDR1 MDHEN, CDR2 SYDVKM. The length of the CDR3 is 14 residues. The CDR3 region is CASSIGLAQETQYF. The CDR3 DNA reads TGTGCCAGCAGTATCGGACTAGCGCAAGAGACCCAGTACTTC.

The chain combines TRBV18 with TRBJ1-5; D ambiguous. Between the trimmed V and J ends, which lost 3 bases and 2 bases, there was a span of 8 bases. The germline gives CDR1 KGHSH, CDR2 LQKENI. This CDR3 contains 14 residues. CDR3 residues: CASSPVEGNQPQHF. CDR3 in DNA: TGTGCCAGCTCACCGGTTGAGGGCAATCAGCCCCAGCATTTT. Full variable domain (remainder filled in from reference TRBV18 and TRBJ1-5): NAGVMQNPRHLVRRRGQEARLRCSPMKGHSHVYWYRQLPEEGLKFMVYLQKENIIDESGMPKERFSAEFPKEGPSILRIQQVVRGDSAAYFCASSPVEGNQPQHFGDGTRLSIL.

This chain uses TRBV27 with TRBJ1-5; no clear D gene. The V gene lost 5 bases and the J gene lost 7 bases, with 12 bases spanning the gap. The germline gives CDR1 MNHEY, CDR2 SMNVEV (reference sequence). This CDR3 region has 13 residues. CDR3 sequence (DNA): TGTGCCAGCAGTGCCCTCGGGGTACAGCCCCAGCATTTT. It yields the protein CASSALGVQPQHF.

The V and J genes are TRBV5-8 and TRBJ2-4, with D maybe TRBD2 (6 bases). The V gene's germline CDR1 is SGHTS and CDR2 YDEGEE. CDR3 length: 16 amino acids. With 4 bases removed from V and 0 bases from J, the gap between germline ends came to 14 bases. This CDR3 reads CASSPREDLAKNIQYF. CDR3 nucleotides: TGTGCCAGCAGCCCTAGGGAGGACCTAGCCAAAAACATTCAGTACTTC.